These 24 T cell receptor beta chains came from one sample sequenced in a study of blood T cell repertoires in COVID-19. TCRdb keeps only in-frame clones here, not all; method: immunoSEQ multiplex PCR. This sample carries 40,000 to 60,000 clones, roughly 82% of them seen once, and the ten largest clones take about 14%. The sequenced sample was peripheral blood. All receptors derive from a human donor in a cohort sampled during active COVID-19.

CDR3 loop: CASSVGEGGTDTQYF. The CDR3 region has the DNA TGTGCCAGCAGCGTAGGAGAGGGTGGCACAGATACGCAGTATTTT. This sequence joins TRBV9 and TRBJ2-3, with D possibly matching TRBD2 (5 bases). Germline CDR1 is SGDLS and CDR2 is YYNGEE. This CDR3 comprises 15 residues. V was clipped by 0 bases and J by 1 base, with 9 bases between them.

The chain joins TRBV4-2 to TRBJ1-6; TRBD1 matches 7 bases. This CDR3 comprises 17 residues. The germline gives CDR1 LGHNA, CDR2 YNFKEQ. The trim removed 0 bases at V and 3 bases at J, leaving 5 bases unmatched. CDR3 in DNA: TGTGCCAGCAGCCAAGAAGGGTCAGGGGGCTATAATTCACCCCTCCACTTT. It encodes CASSQEGSGGYNSPLHF.

V usage is TRBV12-5 and J usage is TRBJ2-7, with 12 bases identical to TRBD2. The germline V gene encodes CDR1 LGHNT and CDR2 FRNRAP. The CDR3 consists of 14 residues. V lost 8 bases and J lost 1; bases outside the gene matches: 3. As DNA, the CDR3 is TGTGCTAGTTTGGGACTAGCGGGTTCCTACGAGCAGTACTTC. Translation: CASLGLAGSYEQYF.

This clone was found once. This chain links TRBV4-1 with TRBJ1-2; 7 positions match TRBD1. CDR1 and CDR2 from the germline V gene are MGHRA and YSYEKL. V lost 4 bases to trimming and J lost 5 bases; unmatched junction nucleotides: 10. The CDR3 runs to 15 residues. Here the CDR3 reads CASSPDRASPYGYTF. The CDR3, as DNA: TGCGCCAGCAGCCCCGACAGGGCCTCACCTTATGGCTACACCTTC.

The V call is TRBV3-1 (or the pseudogene TRBV3-2), the J call TRBJ2-3; TRBD2 matches at 9 bases. Germline V lookup: CDR1 LGHDT, CDR2 YNNKEL (reference sequence). The V and J ends lost 1 base and 2 bases, in that order; junction bases with no gene match: 4. The CDR3 contains 16 residues. CDR3 amino acids: CASSQVGTSSTDTQYF. CDR3 DNA sequence: TGTGCCAGCAGCCAAGTCGGGACTAGCTCCACAGATACGCAGTATTTT.

V usage is TRBV6-4 and J usage is TRBJ2-2; D unclear. CDR3 size: 13 residues. V lost 8 bases and J 3 bases, leaving 10 bases between the germline ends. Germline loops: CDR1 MRHNA, CDR2 SNTAGT. In nucleotides, the CDR3 is TGTGCCAGCGGCATCGATCACACCGGGGAGCTGTTTTTT. This gives the protein CASGIDHTGELFF.

This chain connects TRBV19 to TRBJ2-1, with 7 bases matching TRBD1. The CDR3 is made up of 15 amino acids. With 5 bases clipped from V and 6 bases from J, the junction kept 10 bases outside the gene matches. Per the germline V gene, CDR1 is LNHDA and CDR2 is SQIVND (reference sequence). CDR3 in DNA: TGTGCCAGTAGTGCTCAGGGGGAGTGGACCAATGAGCAGTTCTTC. This sequence encodes CASSAQGEWTNEQFF.

About this clone: The sample carries other DNA sequences with the same CDR3. The genes are TRBV7-2 and TRBJ2-7, with 8 bases that match TRBD2. Germline lookup yields CDR1 SGHTA and CDR2 FQGNSA. The ends lost 4 bases at V and 2 bases at J; junction bases unmatched: 10. The CDR3 is 16 residues long. CDR3 residues: CASSSSGDGGAYEQYF. As DNA, the CDR3 is TGTGCCAGCAGCTCATCGGGGGACGGGGGGGCCTACGAGCAGTACTTC.

This clone has a handful of counts. The rearrangement links TRBV6-6 to TRBJ1-5; D is perhaps TRBD1 (5 bases). The CDR3 is 14 amino acids. Trimming stripped 6 bases from V and 7 bases from J, with 16 bases between. CDR1 and CDR2 (germline): MNHNY, SVGAGI (reference sequence). The CDR3 DNA sequence: TGTGCCAGCAGCCCACGGGGGGACGAACAGCCCCAGCATTTT. It codes for CASSPRGDEQPQHF.

The chain employs TRBV27 and TRBJ2-7; 8 nucleotides line up with TRBD1. The CDR3 is 14 amino acids. V lost 2 bases to trimming and J lost 4 bases; unmatched junction nucleotides: 4. Looked up from germline, CDR1 is MNHEY and CDR2 is SMNVEV (reference sequence). The DNA for the CDR3 is TGTGCCAGCAGTTTAAGCAGGGGGCCGTACGAGCAGTACTTC. Residues: CASSLSRGPYEQYF.

The V gene is TRBV9, the J gene TRBJ2-1, with 8 bases matching TRBD2. CDR3 length: 15 residues. J was trimmed by 8 bases and V by 0 bases; bases with no gene match: 7. Germline V CDR1 and CDR2: SGDLS, YYNGEE. CDR3 protein: CASSVVLAGRDEQFF. In DNA form, the CDR3 reads TGTGCCAGCAGCGTAGTTTTAGCGGGAAGGGATGAGCAGTTCTTC.

The J gene is TRBJ1-4, the V gene TRBV6-5, with D possibly matching TRBD1 (6 bases). There are 13 residues in the CDR3. Trimming pared 8 bases from V and 4 bases from J, leaving 11 bases between. Germline V CDR1 and CDR2: MNHEY, SVGAGI. CDR3 loop: CASCRTVNEKLFF. CDR3 sequence (DNA): TGTGCCAGCTGTAGGACAGTTAATGAAAAACTGTTTTTT.

The V gene is TRBV5-8, the J gene TRBJ1-2; D call uncertain. This CDR3 region has 15 residues. CDR1 and CDR2 from the germline V gene are SGHTS and YDEGEE. V was pared by 4 bases and J by 6 bases, with 19 bases between. The CDR3 reads CASSQGRAGRNGYTF. DNA for the CDR3: TGTGCCAGCAGCCAAGGCCGGGCGGGAAGAAATGGCTACACCTTC. The full variable domain, its missing parts supplied by reference TRBV5-8 and TRBJ1-2, is EAGVTQSPTHLIKTRGQQATLRCSPISGHTSVYWYQQALGLGLQFLLWYDEGEERNRGNFPPRFSGRQFPNYSSELNVNALELEDSALYLCASSQGRAGRNGYTFGSGTRLTVV.

This clone was detected once. The chain uses TRBV9 and TRBJ2-6, with a possible D match to TRBD2 (5 bases). V was shortened by 0 bases and J by 3 bases, with 13 bases between the two germline ends. Germline V lookup: CDR1 SGDLS, CDR2 YYNGEE. The CDR3 loop spans 17 amino acids. CDR3 residues: CASSVGGLTLGANVLTF. CDR3 coding DNA: TGTGCCAGCAGCGTAGGTGGACTTACCCTTGGGGCCAACGTCCTGACTTTC.

This chain connects TRBV5-1 to TRBJ1-1; D remains unclear. The germline V and J ends were trimmed by 0 bases and 0 bases, with 9 bases remaining between them. Germline CDR1 reads SGHRS; CDR2 reads YFSETQ. The CDR3 sequence is 15 residues long. The CDR3 DNA sequence: TGCGCCAGCAGCTTGGATGGAGTGATGAACACTGAAGCTTTCTTT. Its translation is CASSLDGVMNTEAFF.

The V and J genes are TRBV7-9 and TRBJ2-7, with 7 bases that match TRBD2. The germline V gene has CDR1 SEHNR and CDR2 FQNEAQ (reference sequence). With 3 bases clipped from V and 2 bases from J, the junction kept 7 bases outside the gene matches. The CDR3 has 15 amino acids. The DNA of the CDR3 is TGTGCCAGCAGCTTCGGGCGGGGGAGGACCTACGAGCAGTACTTC. It codes for CASSFGRGRTYEQYF.

The CDR3 sequence: CASSQEGEGWQTQYF. CDR3 in DNA: TGCGCCAGCAGCCAAGAGGGGGAGGGCTGGCAGACCCAGTACTTC. The chain combines TRBV4-1 with TRBJ2-5; TRBD2 matches 7 bases. CDR1 is MGHRA, CDR2 YSYEKL, per germline. The CDR3 extends over 15 amino acids. Unmatched junction bases numbered 7, after V lost 0 bases and J lost 6 bases.

The V call is TRBV27, the J call TRBJ1-6; the D is unclear. The length of the CDR3 is 15 residues. V gave up 2 bases and J gave up 3 bases, with 8 bases separating them. Germline values: CDR1 MNHEY, CDR2 SMNVEV (reference sequence). The CDR3 nucleotides read TGTGCCAGCAGTTTAAGACACGACTATAATTCACCCCTCCACTTT. It codes for CASSLRHDYNSPLHF.

V gene TRBV7-9 combines with J gene TRBJ2-7; 13 positions match TRBD2. After removal of 5 bases from V and 5 bases from J, the junction contained 6 bases not matched to a gene. This CDR3 is 15 amino acids long. Germline assignment: CDR1 SEHNR and CDR2 FQNEAQ (reference sequence). In DNA, the CDR3 is TGTGCCAGCAGCCCCGGACTAGCGGGAGTCCACGAGCAGTACTTC. Its protein product is CASSPGLAGVHEQYF. Combining the CDR3 with reference TRBV7-9 and TRBJ2-7 gives the whole variable domain DTGVSQNPRHKITKRGQNVTFRCDPISEHNRLYWYRQTLGQGPEFLTYFQNEAQLEKSRLLSDRFSAERPKGSFSTLEIQRTEQGDSAMYLCASSPGLAGVHEQYFGPGTRLTVT.

V gene TRBV11-2 combines with J gene TRBJ1-1; D is perhaps TRBD1 (6 bases). In germline, CDR1 is SGHAT, CDR2 FQNNGV. The CDR3 runs 15 residues. V was clipped by 2 bases and J by 1 base, with 11 bases between them. Here the CDR3 DNA reads TGTGCCAGCAGCTTAATCAGGGGTAGGAACACTGAAGCTTTCTTT. This translates into CASSLIRGRNTEAFF.

The V call is TRBV19, the J call TRBJ1-1; 9 bases fit TRBD1. Germline CDR1 reads LNHDA; CDR2 reads SQIVND (reference sequence). The CDR3 has 14 residues. The V segment lost 5 bases and the J segment 3 bases; nucleotides outside the gene matches: 4. DNA for the CDR3: TGTGCCAGTAGTTCCGGGACAGGGTACACTGAAGCTTTCTTT. Translation gives CASSSGTGYTEAFF.

For the CDR3, the DNA is TGTGCCAGTAAAGGGGGTCTGGCTAATGAAAAACTGTTTTTT. Translated, it gives CASKGGLANEKLFF. The rearrangement joins TRBV19 to TRBJ1-4, with D perhaps TRBD1 (6 bases). This CDR3 has 14 residues. Deletions cut 7 bases from V and 3 bases from J, with 12 bases between. Germline V gene sequence: CDR1 LNHDA, CDR2 SQIVND (reference sequence).

The V call is TRBV9, the J call TRBJ1-2; TRBD1 matches at 7 bases. CDR3 size: 18 residues. Germline V gene data show CDR1 as SGDLS and CDR2 as YYNGEE. The trim removed 0 bases at V and 3 bases at J, leaving 14 bases unmatched. The CDR3 coding sequence is TGTGCCAGCAGCGTAGAGGGGGCTACAAACTCTCACTACTATGGCTACACCTTC. Protein sequence: CASSVEGATNSHYYGYTF.

The chain couples TRBV9 to TRBJ2-1; the match to TRBD2 covers 11 bases. In germline, CDR1 is SGDLS, CDR2 YYNGEE. V lost 4 bases, J lost 7 bases, and 16 bases stayed unmatched. The CDR3 has 18 residues. The CDR3 DNA is TGTGCCAGCAGCCCTCCGGGAGGTACTAGCGGGAGAATTAATGAGCAGTTCTTC. Its protein product is CASSPPGGTSGRINEQFF.